The 22 T cell receptor beta chains below all came from one sample that was sequenced in a study of shared T cell receptors in the human thymus. Some clones are missing from TCRdb's copy, which holds only in-frame ones; the method was immunoSEQ multiplex PCR. This sample has roughly 710,000 clones, with roughly 88% found just once. The same data also went into a second study, on human thymus T cells.

The sequenced sample consisted of thymocytes. The receptor source for this set is a girl under three years old with a congenital heart defect.

The CDR3 DNA sequence: TGTGCCAGCAGCCAACGGCTTGGGCCGAACTACGAGCAGTACTTC. Amino acids: CASSQRLGPNYEQYF. The chain carries TRBV14 and TRBJ2-7, with no clear D. The germline gives CDR1 SGHDN, CDR2 FVKESK. This CDR3 comprises 15 residues. The V and J ends lost 2 bases and 3 bases respectively, with 14 bases between them.

The V gene is TRBV5-1, the J gene TRBJ2-1; TRBD1 agrees at 10 bases. The germline gives CDR1 SGHRS, CDR2 YFSETQ. After removal of 5 bases from V and 8 bases from J, the junction contained 10 bases not matched to a gene. The CDR3 totals 15 residues. The CDR3 DNA is TGCGCCAGCAGATACGGGACAGGGGTCTTCTATGAGCAGTTCTTC. Translating gives CASRYGTGVFYEQFF. Looking up the rest from reference TRBV5-1 and TRBJ2-1 gives the full variable domain: KAGVTQTPRYLIKTRGQQVTLSCSPISGHRSVSWYQQTPGQGLQFLFEYFSETQRNKGNFPGRFSGRQFSNSRSEMNVSTLELGDSALYLCASRYGTGVFYEQFFGPGTRLTVL.

This clone has just one count. The V call is TRBV5-8, the J call TRBJ1-1; D is undetermined. Trimming shortened V by 3 bases and J by 4 bases, and 19 bases separated the two germline ends. Germline CDR1 is SGHTS and CDR2 is YDEGEE. This CDR3 has 16 amino acids. The CDR3 DNA is TGTGCCAGCAGCTCACATACCGGGGTCGGACTCACTGAAGCTTTCTTT. Residues: CASSSHTGVGLTEAFF.

Only one count was recorded for this clone. V is TRBV5-1 and J is TRBJ1-6; D perhaps matches TRBD1 (6 bases). The CDR3 runs 17 residues. Germline CDR1 is SGHRS and CDR2 is YFSETQ. The germline V and J ends were trimmed by 0 bases and 5 bases, with 15 bases remaining between them. The CDR3 bases are TGCGCCAGCAGCTTGGGAAATGGGCCAGGGGATAATTCACCCCTCCACTTT. It is translated as CASSLGNGPGDNSPLHF.

This clone was seen more than once but under ten times. The J gene is TRBJ1-1, the V gene TRBV4-1, with 8 bases aligning to TRBD1. V trimming: 2 bases; J trimming: 0 bases; junction bases outside the gene matches: 8. Germline values: CDR1 MGHRA, CDR2 YSYEKL. The CDR3 length is 17 residues. CDR3 sequence reads: CASSQLIRQGLNTEAFF. The CDR3 DNA reads as TGCGCCAGCAGCCAACTTATCCGACAGGGGCTGAACACTGAAGCTTTCTTT.

This clone was found a few times. The chain employs TRBV19 and TRBJ2-1; D is perhaps TRBD2 (6 bases). The V and J ends lost 6 bases and 0 bases respectively, with 18 bases between them. Germline lookup yields CDR1 LNHDA and CDR2 SQIVND (reference sequence). This CDR3 spans 17 amino acids. CDR3 sequence: CASRTKDLGGSYNEQFF. In DNA form, the CDR3 reads TGTGCCAGTAGAACCAAAGACTTGGGAGGCTCCTACAATGAGCAGTTCTTC.

The rearrangement links TRBV2 to TRBJ1-4, with D unresolved. The CDR3 contains 14 residues. In germline, CDR1 is SNHLY, CDR2 FYNNEI. The V gene lost 7 bases and the J gene lost 11 bases, with 20 bases spanning the gap. The CDR3 here is CASIRGIRDLKLFF. The CDR3 DNA follows: TGTGCCAGCATCCGGGGTATAAGGGATCTGAAACTGTTTTTT.

The CDR3 region is CASSYGGGLYNEQFF. Here the CDR3 DNA reads TGTGCCAGCAGTTACGGCGGGGGGCTCTACAATGAGCAGTTCTTC. The chain employs TRBV6-5 and TRBJ2-1; 8 bases line up with TRBD2. The CDR3 contains 15 residues. Germline-derived CDR1 and CDR2 are MNHEY and SVGAGI. V shed 2 bases and J 3 bases; nucleotides not matched to a gene: 3.

The rearrangement links TRBV10-3 to TRBJ2-1; 12 bases match TRBD2. Germline values: CDR1 ENHRY, CDR2 SYGVKD. V was clipped by 6 bases and J by 10 bases; unmatched bases: 7. CDR3 length: 14 amino acids. In DNA, the CDR3 is TGTGCCATCAGCAGGACTAGCGGGAACGGGGAGCAGTTCTTC. Translation gives CAISRTSGNGEQFF.

The rearrangement joins TRBV14 to TRBJ1-6, with TRBD1 matching 7 bases. The CDR3 extends over 17 amino acids. Germline lookup yields CDR1 SGHDN and CDR2 FVKESK. J lost 0 bases, V lost 3 bases, and 5 bases had no gene match. Written as DNA, the CDR3 is TGTGCCAGCAGCCATGGACAGGCATACTCCTATAATTCACCCCTCCACTTT. This encodes CASSHGQAYSYNSPLHF.

V is TRBV28 and J is TRBJ1-5; 7 nucleotides match TRBD1. CDR1 and CDR2 (germline): MDHEN, SYDVKM. The ends lost 6 bases at V and 0 bases at J; junction bases unmatched: 26. There are 22 residues in the CDR3. For the CDR3, the DNA is TGTGCCAGCAGCTACCTCGGACAGGCGAAGGGGATAGGGCCTTATAGCAATCAGCCCCAGCATTTT. Protein sequence: CASSYLGQAKGIGPYSNQPQHF.

The chain is built from TRBV18 and TRBJ1-2; 8 bases align to TRBD1. The CDR3 length is 16 residues. Germline lookup yields CDR1 KGHSH and CDR2 LQKENI. The junction had 7 bases not matched to a gene; V was cut back by 0 bases and J by 4 bases. CDR3: CASSPPDRGLVYGYTF. The CDR3 bases are TGTGCCAGCTCACCACCCGACAGGGGTCTCGTCTATGGCTACACCTTC.

The V call is TRBV16, the J call TRBJ1-1; D is perhaps TRBD1 (6 bases). V dropped 6 bases and J dropped 4 bases, with 21 bases sitting between them. The CDR3 is 16 residues long. CDR1 is KGHSY and CDR2 is FQNENV in the germline V gene. Here the CDR3 reads CASRRTVSGWGTEAFF. The DNA of the CDR3 is TGTGCCAGCAGACGGACAGTTTCGGGTTGGGGCACTGAAGCTTTCTTT.

The genes are TRBV5-4 and TRBJ2-7; TRBD2 agrees at 8 bases. Germline CDR1 and CDR2: SGHNT and YYREEE (reference sequence). J gave up 3 bases and V 2 bases, and 10 bases lay outside the gene matches. This CDR3 has 16 residues. The CDR3 spells CASSFRPSGGFYEQYF. DNA for the CDR3: TGTGCCAGCAGCTTCCGCCCTTCGGGGGGGTTCTACGAGCAGTACTTC.

The chain is built from TRBV30 and TRBJ2-7, with 15 bases lining up with TRBD2. The J segment lost 2 bases and the V segment lost 2 bases, leaving 4 bases of the junction unmatched. Germline V gene lookup returns CDR1 GTSNPN and CDR2 SVGIG (reference sequence). The CDR3 runs 16 residues. As DNA, the CDR3 is TGTGCCTGGAGTTTGGGACTAGCGGGGGGTACCTACGAGCAGTACTTC. It translates to CAWSLGLAGGTYEQYF.

This chain connects TRBV2 to TRBJ1-1, with 12 bases fitting TRBD1. CDR1 and CDR2 (germline): SNHLY, FYNNEI. CDR3 size: 13 residues. V dropped 9 bases and J dropped 4; count of bases not matched to a gene: 3. The CDR3 nucleotides read TGTGCCAGTCGGGACAGGGGGCTCACTGAAGCTTTCTTT. Translating it yields CASRDRGLTEAFF.

The chain joins TRBV6-4 to TRBJ1-6; D is ambiguous. The V end was cut by 3 bases, the J end by 0 bases, with 6 bases between. Germline V CDR1 and CDR2: MRHNA, SNTAGT. The CDR3 has 15 amino acids. The CDR3 sequence: CASSEGSSYNSPLHF. CDR3 coding DNA: TGTGCCAGCAGTGAAGGGAGCTCCTATAATTCACCCCTCCACTTT.

This sequence joins TRBV6-1 and TRBJ2-1; D is possibly TRBD2 (7 bases). The CDR3 is made up of 14 amino acids. CDR1 is MNHNS and CDR2 is SASEGT in the germline V gene. The germline V and J ends were trimmed by 6 bases and 6 bases, with 15 bases remaining between them. The DNA for the CDR3 is TGTGCCAGCAGCCAAGAGGGGGGGTTCAATGAGCAGTTCTTC. It specifies CASSQEGGFNEQFF.

The chain is built from TRBV2 and TRBJ2-5; 8 bases are a match to TRBD2. Germline V gene lookup returns CDR1 SNHLY and CDR2 FYNNEI. V shed 1 base and J 5 bases; nucleotides not matched to a gene: 9. This CDR3 region has 16 residues. The CDR3 protein is CASSEVGGAEEETQYF. CDR3 nucleotide sequence: TGTGCCAGCAGTGAAGTCGGGGGGGCCGAAGAGGAGACCCAGTACTTC.

This chain connects TRBV21-1 to TRBJ2-2; the DNA was not compared with TRBD2, the D call given in the table. TRBV21-1 is annotated as a pseudogene. This CDR3 contains 14 residues. CDR3 in DNA: TGTGCCAGCAGCAAGCGGGGGGGCACCGGGGAGCTGTTTTTT. Amino acids: CASSKRGGTGELFF.

The rearrangement uses TRBV29-1 and TRBJ2-3, with D unresolved. The germline V gene has CDR1 SQVTM and CDR2 ANQGSEA. V lost 3 bases, J lost 0 bases, and 19 bases lay in between. The CDR3 contains 17 residues. The DNA for the CDR3 is TGCAGCGTTGATGCAGGAATCAGAAACGATAGCACAGATACGCAGTATTTT. It is translated as CSVDAGIRNDSTDTQYF.

V is TRBV10-3 and J is TRBJ1-1; 9 bases map to TRBD1. Per germline, CDR1 ENHRY and CDR2 SYGVKD. V was pared by 3 bases and J by 6 bases, with 8 bases of the junction left unmatched. The CDR3 extends over 15 amino acids. The CDR3 loop reads CAISDRGQGCPEAFF. CDR3 DNA: TGTGCCATCAGTGATCGAGGACAGGGGTGCCCTGAAGCTTTCTTT.